This entry is about one TCR beta chain. This clonotype was seen only a few times. It lacks a known antigen. Nothing much larger sits one base from this clone, and base qualities are not available. From the cysteine through the phenylalanine, the CDR3 covers 15 amino acids. The read is trimmed to its CDR3 DNA, 45 bases read in frame from base 1. According to the germline V gene, CDR1 reads MNHEY and CDR2 reads SVGAGI. The V end loses 0 bases and the J end loses 3 bases, and a stretch of 8 bases separates them. PBMCs were isolated by Ficoll-Paque density gradient centrifugation. The data stem from a study of T-cell memory formation after mild COVID-19 (dated by TCRdb to 2020 to 2023). About the full investigation: TCR sequence clusters from the two donors were found to be largely donor specific. In a couple of donors, T-cell clones that expanded and contracted after mild COVID-19 were tracked by sequencing TCRalpha and TCRbeta repertoires over time. Two young, previously healthy adult volunteers, one female and one male, were included in the cohort. Study-level results and caveats: The second-wave clones that peaked on day 37 were not confirmed to be SARS-CoV-2 specific. Only two mild cases were covered in the study, and larger cohorts including severe cases with pre-infection samples were considered necessary. From day 15 to 85, contracting clones showed balanced CD4/CD8 phenotypes, whereas a second wave of clones that expanded from day 15 to 37 leaned towards CD4+. Contracting CD4+ clones were found mainly in CM and EM memory subsets, while CD8+ clones were enriched in EMRA. Some responding clones were found in pre-infection memory, which suggests that pre-existing cross-reactive memory T cells took part in the SARS-CoV-2 response.

Sequenced on an Illumina NovaSeq 6000. cDNA libraries for TCRalpha and TCRbeta were prepared by 5'RACE using constant-segment primers, with sample barcodes and unique molecular identifiers added. Trizol reagent was used to extract RNA from every sample. Amplification of the libraries took two PCR steps, and the second step added a second sample barcode plus Illumina TruSeq adapters. Sequencing of libraries was performed on an Illumina NovaSeq with 2 x 150 bp paired-end reads. In the paper's pipeline: With migec v1.2.7, reads were demultiplexed and then collapsed into UMI-guided consensus sequences. Using mixcr v2.1.11, UMI consensuses were aligned to TRA and TRB V and J templates and then assembled into clonotypes. Clonotypes were classified as expanded or contracted when called significant by both edgeR and NoisET, with noise models trained on biological replicates. For edgeR calls, a false discovery rate-adjusted p below 0.01 and a log2 fold-change threshold of 1 were applied. As an exploratory analysis of dynamics, max-normalized trajectories of the 1000 most abundant clonotypes were examined by PCA with hierarchical clustering. The CD4 or CD8 phenotype of responding clones was assigned using the separately sequenced CD4+ and CD8+ repertoires. The raw public reads went through TCRdb reprocessing: fastp at Q25, MiXCR clone calling, in-frame beta chains kept. Identical CDR3 proteins give one entry, which carries the most common genes and DNA. The V and J calls were determined by TCRdb, not by the authors. Here the sample has roughly 150,000 distinct CDR3 sequences; 10% to 15% occur a single time. The ten most abundant clones make up more than 3% of the sample.

The source of this sequence is a young man who had mild COVID-19 (a few samples of this study predate the infection). The sample titles of this study are shuffled in the database, so cell type and time point are left out; the donor was told from shared clones. The sequencing sample was made of PBMCs or a T cell subset sorted from them (not recorded which). Here the chain combines TRBV6-5 and TRBJ1-4; no confident D gene assignment can be made. Read as DNA, the sequence is TGTGCCAGCAGTTACTCTGGCAGAGCTAATGAAAAACTGTTTTTT. Its translation reads: CASSYSGRANEKLFF.